This is a list of T cell receptor beta chains from one sample in a study of regulatory T cells. The assay was immunoSEQ multiplex PCR, and TCRdb's table has in-frame clones only and misses some. The sample yields about 15,000 clones, more than 65% seen once. Sequencing was done on a sample of conventional CD4+ T cells sorted from blood. The receptors stem from a young adult with CD3G deficiency. The CDR3 runs from the conserved cysteine through the conserved F or W.

cdr3_length: 15
v_call: TRBV5-1
j_call: TRBJ2-7
cdr3_aa: CASSPGVAGHYEQYF

cdr3_length: 16
v_call: TRBV7-8
j_call: TRBJ2-1
cdr3_aa: CASSSGLAGGIHEQFF

cdr3_length: 14
v_call: TRBV19
j_call: TRBJ1-1
cdr3_aa: CASSIQGRATEAFF

cdr3_length: 13
v_call: TRBV27
j_call: TRBJ2-7
cdr3_aa: CASSSRQGYEQYF

cdr3_length: 13
v_call: TRBV18
j_call: TRBJ1-1
cdr3_aa: CASSGGLNTEAFF

cdr3_length: 15
v_call: TRBV6-1
j_call: TRBJ1-5
cdr3_aa: CASRSQGQANQPQHF

cdr3_length: 17
v_call: TRBV21-1
j_call: TRBJ1-4
cdr3_aa: CASSTSLGHSTEEKLFF

cdr3_length: 14
v_call: TRBV6-1
j_call: TRBJ1-5
cdr3_aa: CASRARGLNQPQHF

cdr3_length: 14
v_call: TRBV19
j_call: TRBJ2-6
cdr3_aa: CASSQRTGANVLTF

cdr3_length: 14
v_call: TRBV28
j_call: TRBJ2-7
cdr3_aa: CASSGTGGTYEQYF

cdr3_length: 12
v_call: TRBV11-2
j_call: TRBJ1-2
cdr3_aa: CASSPGGPGYTF

cdr3_length: 13
v_call: TRBV28
j_call: TRBJ2-7
cdr3_aa: CATQGPRGYEQYF

cdr3_length: 13
v_call: TRBV18
j_call: TRBJ2-7
cdr3_aa: CASSPGRSYEQYF

cdr3_length: 13
v_call: TRBV19
j_call: TRBJ1-1
cdr3_aa: CASSLGLSTEAFF

cdr3_length: 12
v_call: TRBV28
j_call: TRBJ1-2
cdr3_aa: CASQEGARGYTF

cdr3_length: 13
v_call: TRBV19
j_call: TRBJ2-2
cdr3_aa: CASSLGPTGELFF

cdr3_length: 15
v_call: TRBV11-2
j_call: TRBJ2-6
cdr3_aa: CASSFGGAGANVLTF

cdr3_length: 17
v_call: TRBV5-1
j_call: TRBJ2-6
cdr3_aa: CASSLGQGSSGANVLTF

cdr3_length: 11
v_call: TRBV6-1
j_call: TRBJ2-5
cdr3_aa: CASRAQWTQYF

cdr3_length: 13
v_call: TRBV6-6
j_call: TRBJ1-1
cdr3_aa: CASSPTGPLEAFF

cdr3_length: 12
v_call: TRBV10-2
j_call: TRBJ2-7
cdr3_aa: CASSPVWGGQYF

cdr3_length: 14
v_call: TRBV6-6
j_call: TRBJ1-2
cdr3_aa: CASSTQWGYYGYTF

cdr3_length: 14
v_call: TRBV19
j_call: TRBJ1-1
cdr3_aa: CASRRTEMNTEAFF

cdr3_length: 12
v_call: TRBV28
j_call: TRBJ1-2
cdr3_aa: CASSLMGSGYTF

cdr3_length: 13
v_call: TRBV27
j_call: TRBJ1-2
cdr3_aa: CASASGFQSGYTF

cdr3_length: 15
v_call: TRBV6-1
j_call: TRBJ1-1
cdr3_aa: CASRTAQGPKAEAFF

cdr3_length: 14
v_call: TRBV30
j_call: TRBJ2-2
cdr3_aa: CAWRQGFNTGELFF

cdr3_length: 15
v_call: TRBV28
j_call: TRBJ2-3
cdr3_aa: CASSQNRGLTDTQYF

cdr3_length: 18
v_call: TRBV28
j_call: TRBJ2-1
cdr3_aa: CASSLGRGRLASYNEQFF

cdr3_length: 13
v_call: TRBV28
j_call: TRBJ1-2
cdr3_aa: CASSLAGGAGYTF

cdr3_length: 14
v_call: TRBV11-2
j_call: TRBJ2-2
cdr3_aa: CASSLGLSTGELFF

cdr3_length: 11
v_call: TRBV7-9
j_call: TRBJ2-7
cdr3_aa: CASSWGSEQYF

cdr3_length: 14
v_call: TRBV13
j_call: TRBJ2-5
cdr3_aa: CASSRGRGARTQYF

cdr3_length: 14
v_call: TRBV7-8
j_call: TRBJ2-1
cdr3_aa: CASSFAGLGNEQFF

cdr3_length: 18
v_call: TRBV28
j_call: TRBJ2-7
cdr3_aa: CASSKSRGWGGANYEQYF

cdr3_length: 14
v_call: TRBV6-1
j_call: TRBJ2-2
cdr3_aa: CASSEGRRPGELFF

cdr3_length: 16
v_call: TRBV10-3
j_call: TRBJ1-4
cdr3_aa: CAISPGQSATNEKLFF

cdr3_length: 13
v_call: TRBV7-9
j_call: TRBJ1-1
cdr3_aa: CASSFAGNTEAFF

cdr3_length: 12
v_call: TRBV28
j_call: TRBJ2-7
cdr3_aa: CASNQPQGVPDF

cdr3_length: 14
v_call: TRBV19
j_call: TRBJ2-3
cdr3_aa: CASNAGDPTDTQYF

cdr3_length: 14
v_call: TRBV28
j_call: TRBJ1-4
cdr3_aa: CASSLGNSNEKLFF

cdr3_length: 16
v_call: TRBV11-2
j_call: TRBJ1-1
cdr3_aa: CASSLTGTGGVVGAFF

cdr3_length: 15
v_call: TRBV6-1
j_call: TRBJ1-2
cdr3_aa: CASSLHDRGDYGYTF

cdr3_length: 11
v_call: TRBV28
j_call: TRBJ2-5
cdr3_aa: CASSLGETQYF

cdr3_length: 13
v_call: TRBV5-1
j_call: TRBJ1-4
cdr3_aa: CASSFLEGGKLFF

cdr3_length: 17
v_call: TRBV5-1
j_call: TRBJ2-3
cdr3_aa: CASSLEASGKGTDTQYF

cdr3_length: 17
v_call: TRBV7-8
j_call: TRBJ2-3
cdr3_aa: CASSFSGAGARTDTQYF

cdr3_length: 11
v_call: TRBV10-3
j_call: TRBJ1-2
cdr3_aa: CAISSLRGYTF

cdr3_length: 15
v_call: TRBV18
j_call: TRBJ2-7
cdr3_aa: CASSPTSGRIVEQYF

cdr3_length: 13
v_call: TRBV7-9
j_call: TRBJ1-1
cdr3_aa: CASSAGQGRAAFF

cdr3_length: 16
v_call: TRBV6-1
j_call: TRBJ2-7
cdr3_aa: CASSEGDQDYSYEQYF

cdr3_length: 13
v_call: TRBV11-2
j_call: TRBJ1-1
cdr3_aa: CASSQVGGKEAFF

cdr3_length: 13
v_call: TRBV5-1
j_call: TRBJ2-1
cdr3_aa: CASSLDWGNEQFF

cdr3_length: 13
v_call: TRBV7-2
j_call: NA
cdr3_aa: CASSLGGYYEQYF

cdr3_length: 16
v_call: TRBV5-1
j_call: TRBJ1-1
cdr3_aa: CASSPLESAFYTEAFF

cdr3_length: 13
v_call: TRBV5-1
j_call: TRBJ1-1
cdr3_aa: CASRGLLGSEAFF

cdr3_length: 14
v_call: TRBV5-1
j_call: TRBJ2-3
cdr3_aa: CASSFQRPTDTQYF